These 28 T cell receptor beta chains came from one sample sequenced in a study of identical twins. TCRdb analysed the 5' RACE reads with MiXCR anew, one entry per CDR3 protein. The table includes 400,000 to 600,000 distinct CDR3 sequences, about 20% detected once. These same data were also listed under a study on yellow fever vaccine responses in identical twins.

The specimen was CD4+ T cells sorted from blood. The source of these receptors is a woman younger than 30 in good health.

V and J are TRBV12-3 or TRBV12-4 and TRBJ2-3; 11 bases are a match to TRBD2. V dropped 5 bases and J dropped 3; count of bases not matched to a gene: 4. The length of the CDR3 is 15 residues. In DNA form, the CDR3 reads TGTGCCAGCAGTAATAGCGGGGGGGCGACAGATACGCAGTATTTT. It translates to CASSNSGGATDTQYF.

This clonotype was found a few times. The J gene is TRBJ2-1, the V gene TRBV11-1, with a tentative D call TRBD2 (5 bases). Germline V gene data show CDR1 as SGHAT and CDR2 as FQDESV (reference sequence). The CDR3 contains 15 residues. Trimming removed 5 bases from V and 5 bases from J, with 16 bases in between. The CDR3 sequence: CASSKLVGVNNEQFF. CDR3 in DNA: TGTGCCAGCAGCAAACTAGTCGGGGTAAACAATGAGCAGTTCTTC.

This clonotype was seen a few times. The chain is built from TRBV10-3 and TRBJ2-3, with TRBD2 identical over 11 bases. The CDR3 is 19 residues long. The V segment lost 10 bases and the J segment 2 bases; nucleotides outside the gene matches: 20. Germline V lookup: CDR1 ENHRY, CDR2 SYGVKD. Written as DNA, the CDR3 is TGTGCCACCAAGCGAATCCTTAGCGGGGGGGCCCTCCCCACAGATACGCAGTATTTT. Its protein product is CATKRILSGGALPTDTQYF.

The CDR3 here is CATMWGRGSGYTF. CDR3 nucleotide sequence: TGCGCTACGATGTGGGGCAGGGGTTCTGGCTACACCTTC. This sequence joins TRBV10-2 and TRBJ1-2, with D perhaps matching TRBD1 (6 bases). Germline V gene data show CDR1 as WSHSY and CDR2 as SAAADI. The CDR3 has 13 residues.

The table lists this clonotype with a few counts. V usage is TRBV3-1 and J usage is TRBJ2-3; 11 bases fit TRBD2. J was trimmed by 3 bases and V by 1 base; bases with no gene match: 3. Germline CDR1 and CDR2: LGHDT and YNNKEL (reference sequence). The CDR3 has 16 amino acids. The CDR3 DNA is TGTGCCAGCAGCCAAGGACTAGCGGGACATACAGATACGCAGTATTTT. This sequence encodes CASSQGLAGHTDTQYF.

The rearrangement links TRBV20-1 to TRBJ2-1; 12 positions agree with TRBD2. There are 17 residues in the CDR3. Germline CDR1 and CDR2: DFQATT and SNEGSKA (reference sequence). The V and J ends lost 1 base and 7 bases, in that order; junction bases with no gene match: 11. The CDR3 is CSARAPGLAGQYNEQFF. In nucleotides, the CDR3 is TGCAGTGCTAGAGCGCCGGGACTAGCGGGTCAGTATAATGAGCAGTTCTTC.

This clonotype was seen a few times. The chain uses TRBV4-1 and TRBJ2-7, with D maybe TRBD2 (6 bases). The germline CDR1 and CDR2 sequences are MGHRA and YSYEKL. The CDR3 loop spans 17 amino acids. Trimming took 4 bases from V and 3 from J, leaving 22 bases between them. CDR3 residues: CASSPPGEASPNYEQYF. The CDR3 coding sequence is TGCGCCAGCAGCCCGCCGGGGGAGGCTAGCCCGAACTACGAGCAGTACTTC.

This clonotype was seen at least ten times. The CDR3 region has the DNA TGTGCCAGCAGTTACGGGGGGAACACCGGGGAGCTGTTTTTT. Protein sequence: CASSYGGNTGELFF. The chain joins TRBV6-5 to TRBJ2-2; D may be TRBD1 or TRBD2 (5 bases each). Trimming took off 2 bases at V and 1 base at J, with 5 bases between the two ends. The CDR3 has 14 residues. The V gene's germline CDR1 is MNHEY and CDR2 SVGAGI.

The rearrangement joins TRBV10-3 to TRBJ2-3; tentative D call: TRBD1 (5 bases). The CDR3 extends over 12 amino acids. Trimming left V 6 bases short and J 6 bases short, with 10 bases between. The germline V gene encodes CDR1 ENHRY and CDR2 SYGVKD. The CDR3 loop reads CAIRLPGDTQYF. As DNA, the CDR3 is TGTGCCATCAGACTACCAGGGGATACGCAGTATTTT.

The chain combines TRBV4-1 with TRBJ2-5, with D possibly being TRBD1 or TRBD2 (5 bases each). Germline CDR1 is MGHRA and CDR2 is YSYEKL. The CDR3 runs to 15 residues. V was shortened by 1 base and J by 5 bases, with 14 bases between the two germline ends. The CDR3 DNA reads TGCGCCAGCAGCCAAGCTAGGGACCTTACGGAGACCCAGTACTTC. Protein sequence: CASSQARDLTETQYF.

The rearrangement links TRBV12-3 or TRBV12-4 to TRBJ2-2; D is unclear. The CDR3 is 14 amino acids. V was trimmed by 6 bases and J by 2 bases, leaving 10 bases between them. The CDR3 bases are TGTGCCAGCAGACACGACCGTAACACCGGGGAGCTGTTTTTT. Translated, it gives CASRHDRNTGELFF.

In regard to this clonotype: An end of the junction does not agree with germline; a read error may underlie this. CDR3 sequence (DNA): TGCTGTGCTAAAAAACCCCTAGCGGGAGTAAATAATGAGCAGTTCTTC. Its protein is CCAKKPLAGVNNEQFF. This chain uses TRBV20-1 with TRBJ2-1, with 10 bases that match TRBD2. The germline V gene encodes CDR1 DFQATT and CDR2 SNEGSKA (reference sequence). The CDR3 has 16 amino acids.

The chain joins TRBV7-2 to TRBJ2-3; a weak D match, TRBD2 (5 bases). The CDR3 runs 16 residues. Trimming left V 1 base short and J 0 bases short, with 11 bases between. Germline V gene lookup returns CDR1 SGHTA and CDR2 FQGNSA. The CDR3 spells CASSLGRGFSTDTQYF. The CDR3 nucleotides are TGTGCCAGCAGCTTAGGCCGCGGGTTTAGCACAGATACGCAGTATTTT.

This chain's CDR3 is CASSQLLGLAASEQFF. The CDR3 DNA reads as TGTGCCAGCAGCCAACTCCTGGGACTAGCGGCCAGTGAGCAGTTCTTC. The chain recombines TRBV13 with TRBJ2-1, with 11 bases lining up with TRBD2. In germline, CDR1 is PRHDT, CDR2 FYEKMQ (reference sequence). This CDR3 has 16 residues. Losses at the gene ends were 5 bases for V and 9 bases for J; bases not matched to a gene: 12.

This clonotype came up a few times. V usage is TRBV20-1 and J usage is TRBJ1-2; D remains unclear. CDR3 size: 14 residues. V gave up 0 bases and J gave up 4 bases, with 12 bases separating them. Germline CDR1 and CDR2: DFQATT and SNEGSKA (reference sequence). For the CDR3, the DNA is TGCAGTGCTAGAGAGGCCGGCATACCCTATGGCTACACCTTC. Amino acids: CSAREAGIPYGYTF.

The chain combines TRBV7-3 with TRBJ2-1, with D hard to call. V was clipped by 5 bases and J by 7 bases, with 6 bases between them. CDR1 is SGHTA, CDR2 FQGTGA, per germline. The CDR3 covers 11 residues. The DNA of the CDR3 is TGTGCCAGCAGCATTTCAAATGAGCAGTTCTTC. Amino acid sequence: CASSISNEQFF.

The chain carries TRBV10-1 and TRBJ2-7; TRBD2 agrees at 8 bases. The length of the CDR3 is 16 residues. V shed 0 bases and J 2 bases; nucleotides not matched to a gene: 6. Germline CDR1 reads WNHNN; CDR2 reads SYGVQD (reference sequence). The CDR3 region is CASSESHSGSTYEQYF. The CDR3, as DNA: TGCGCCAGCAGTGAGTCTCACAGCGGGAGTACCTACGAGCAGTACTTC.

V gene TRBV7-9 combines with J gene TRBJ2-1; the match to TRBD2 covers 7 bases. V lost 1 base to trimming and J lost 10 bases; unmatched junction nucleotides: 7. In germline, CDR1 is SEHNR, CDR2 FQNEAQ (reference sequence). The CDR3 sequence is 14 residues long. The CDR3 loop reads CASSLVGSGKEQFF. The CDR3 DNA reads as TGTGCCAGCAGCTTAGTAGGGAGCGGGAAGGAGCAGTTCTTC.

The CDR3 region is CASRLAGGPVSEQFF. CDR3 nucleotides: TGTGCCAGCAGACTAGCGGGAGGGCCGGTCTCTGAGCAGTTCTTC. V usage is TRBV12-3 or TRBV12-4 and J usage is TRBJ2-1, with 13 bases identical to TRBD2. This CDR3 spans 15 amino acids. The ends lost 6 bases at V and 9 bases at J; junction bases unmatched: 8.

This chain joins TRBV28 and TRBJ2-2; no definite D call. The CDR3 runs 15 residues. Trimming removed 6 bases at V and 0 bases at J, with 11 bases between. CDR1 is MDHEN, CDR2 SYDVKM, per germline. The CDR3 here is CASSARLANTGELFF. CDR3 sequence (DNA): TGTGCCAGCAGCGCTCGGTTGGCGAACACCGGGGAGCTGTTTTTT.

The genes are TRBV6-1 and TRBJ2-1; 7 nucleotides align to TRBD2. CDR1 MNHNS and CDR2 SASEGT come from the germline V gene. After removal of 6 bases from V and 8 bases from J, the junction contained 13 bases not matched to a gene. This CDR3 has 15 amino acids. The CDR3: CASRGVQRSGDEQFF. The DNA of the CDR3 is TGTGCCAGCAGAGGAGTCCAGAGAAGCGGGGATGAGCAGTTCTTC.

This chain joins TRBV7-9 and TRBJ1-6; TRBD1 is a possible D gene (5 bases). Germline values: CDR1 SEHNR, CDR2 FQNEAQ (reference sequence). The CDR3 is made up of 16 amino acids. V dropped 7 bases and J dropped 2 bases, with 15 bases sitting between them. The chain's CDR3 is CASTTGTDTYNSPLHF. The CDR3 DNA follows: TGTGCCAGCACCACCGGGACGGATACCTATAATTCACCCCTCCACTTT.

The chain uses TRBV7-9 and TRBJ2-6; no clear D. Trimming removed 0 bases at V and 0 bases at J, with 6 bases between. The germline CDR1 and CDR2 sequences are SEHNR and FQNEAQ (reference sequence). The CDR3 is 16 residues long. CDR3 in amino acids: CASSLAHLSGANVLTF. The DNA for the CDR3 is TGTGCCAGCAGCTTAGCGCACCTCTCTGGGGCCAACGTCCTGACTTTC.

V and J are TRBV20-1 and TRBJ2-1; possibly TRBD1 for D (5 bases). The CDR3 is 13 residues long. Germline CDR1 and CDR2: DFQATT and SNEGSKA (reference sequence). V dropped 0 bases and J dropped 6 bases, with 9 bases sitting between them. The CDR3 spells CSARDQGSNEQFF. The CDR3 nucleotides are TGCAGTGCTAGAGATCAGGGCAGCAATGAGCAGTTCTTC.

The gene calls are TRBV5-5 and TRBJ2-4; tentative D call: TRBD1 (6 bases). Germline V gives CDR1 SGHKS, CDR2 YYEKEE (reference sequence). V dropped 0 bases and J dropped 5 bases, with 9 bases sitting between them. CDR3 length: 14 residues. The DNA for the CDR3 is TGTGCCAGCAGCTTGGCCGACAGGCAAAACATTCAGTACTTC. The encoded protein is CASSLADRQNIQYF.

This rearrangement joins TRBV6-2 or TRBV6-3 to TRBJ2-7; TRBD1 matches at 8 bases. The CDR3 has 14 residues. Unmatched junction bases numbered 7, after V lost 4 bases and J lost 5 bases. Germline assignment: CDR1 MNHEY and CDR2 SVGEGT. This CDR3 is CASSSRTGFHEQYV. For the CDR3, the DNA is TGTGCCAGCAGTTCCCGGACAGGGTTTCACGAGCAGTACGTC.

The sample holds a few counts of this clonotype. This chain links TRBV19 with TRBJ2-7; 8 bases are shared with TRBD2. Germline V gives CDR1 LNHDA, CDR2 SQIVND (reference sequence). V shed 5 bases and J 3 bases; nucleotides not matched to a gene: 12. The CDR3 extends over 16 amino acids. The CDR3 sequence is CASSSISGSAVYEQYF. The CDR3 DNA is TGTGCCAGTAGTTCAATCAGCGGGAGCGCCGTCTACGAGCAGTACTTC. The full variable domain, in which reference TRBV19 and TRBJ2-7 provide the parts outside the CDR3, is DGGITQSPKYLFRKEGQNVTLSCEQNLNHDAMYWYRQDPGQGLRLIYYSQIVNDFQKGDIAEGYSVSREKKESFPLTVTSAQKNPTAFYLCASSSISGSAVYEQYFGPGTRLTVT.

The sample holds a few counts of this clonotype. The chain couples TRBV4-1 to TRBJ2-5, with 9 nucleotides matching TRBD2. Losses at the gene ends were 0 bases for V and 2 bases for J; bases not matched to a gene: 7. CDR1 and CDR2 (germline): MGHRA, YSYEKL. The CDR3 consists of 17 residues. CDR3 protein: CASSQDRGTSGQETQYF. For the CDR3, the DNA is TGCGCCAGCAGCCAAGATCGGGGCACTAGCGGGCAAGAGACCCAGTACTTC.